The text below deals with one TCR beta chain. The clone's antigen remains unknown. No much larger clone is present one base from it, and per-base qualities are unavailable. Collaborating institutions collected whole blood in K2EDTA tubes following their own protocols. For TCRbeta analysis, collaborator samples were shipped as frozen whole blood, as isolated PBMCs, or as DNA extracted from either sample type. TCRbeta CDR3 regions were amplified from genomic DNA using the immunoSEQ Assay, a bias-controlled multiplex PCR. Regarding the original processing steps: Nucleated cell counts per sample were estimated from amplification of reference gene primers within the assay. To quantify the absolute abundance of each unique TCRbeta CDR3 rearrangement, sequence reads were collapsed and filtered. Productive Simpson clonality was computed per sample as the square root of Simpson's diversity index over productive rearrangements. Drawn from immuneACCESS, this table holds only the in-frame rearrangements with V and J called that TCRdb kept. Clones are partly lost; checked studies trace under half to an unresolved V gene and leave the rest unexplained. The V and J calls and clone size were taken over from that table, and D and trimming were inferred from the DNA. This sample lists about 19,000 clones; approximately 88% were detected once. Approximately 2.9% of the sample goes to the ten largest clones.

The CDR3 sequence holds 13 residues, the cysteine and phenylalanine included. Kept here is only the CDR3 DNA, which spans 39 bases and is read in frame from base 1. Based on the germline V gene, the CDR1 and CDR2 sequences are SGHVS and FQNEAQ. V is clipped by 4 bases and J by 7 bases, and the sequence between their germline boundaries is 11 bases long. This record comes from a study of blood T cell repertoires in COVID-19 (dated by TCRdb to about 2020). Concerning the study at large: The collaborator samples originated in the United States, Italy and Spain and spanned the acute and convalescent phases of COVID-19. The material from the prospective study consisted of cDNA or gDNA derived from T cells, B-cell-depleted T cells, or PBMCs. Deeply sampled blood TCRbeta repertoires from subjects exposed to, actively infected with, or recovered from COVID-19 were included in the dataset. A freely available public database, intended as a resource for researchers studying the immune response to SARS-CoV-2, is where the repertoires were released. Samples came from the ongoing ImmuneRACE study (first 160 participants) plus 1,254 subjects from 6 global collaborators. A de-identified subject ID, COVID-19 status, age in years and sex were almost always included in the sample metadata. Where available, HLA class I and class II types were obtained from metadata supplied by the sample provider rather than from assay-based typing. What the authors observed across the whole study: The amount of clinical and demographic metadata varied by source and participant and was provided uncurated.

The source material was peripheral blood. In this chain, TRBV7-8 is recombined with TRBJ1-5; no D gene call is confident. The sequence was collected from a human donor in a cohort sampled during active COVID-19. The CDR3 amino acid sequence is: CASSSSANQPQHF. The sequence in DNA is TGTGCCAGCAGCTCTTCCGCTAACCAGCCCCAGCATTTT.